This passage covers 4 T cell receptor beta chains from one sample sequenced in a study of CD8 T cells in Susac syndrome. 0.5 to 1 ug RNA was reverse transcribed with random hexamers. TCRdb called the immunoSEQ multiplex PCR reads again in MiXCR, with one record for every CDR3 protein. In the table there are 250,000 to 300,000 distinct CDR3 sequences, about 85% of which are singletons. The specimen was CD8+ T cells from PBMCs. These receptors were collected from a human donor with multiple sclerosis.

This clonotype was recorded a few times. The gene calls are TRBV6-1 and TRBJ2-7; no definite D call. V was trimmed by 5 bases and J by 2 bases, leaving 10 bases between them. CDR1 is MNHNS, CDR2 SASEGT, per germline. This CDR3 has 13 residues. The CDR3 DNA reads TGTGCCAGCAGTACCGAGACTCCCTACGAGCAGTACTTC. It yields the protein CASSTETPYEQYF.

CDR3 sequence (DNA): TGCGCCAGCAGCTTGCTGACTAGCGGGAGAATTGATGAGCAGTTCTTC. The encoded protein is CASSLLTSGRIDEQFF. This chain uses TRBV5-1 with TRBJ2-1, with 12 bases matching TRBD2. V lost 1 base, J lost 8 bases, and 7 bases stayed unmatched. Germline lookup yields CDR1 SGHRS and CDR2 YFSETQ. This CDR3 is 16 amino acids long. Drawing the rest from reference TRBV5-1 and TRBJ2-1, the complete variable domain is KAGVTQTPRYLIKTRGQQVTLSCSPISGHRSVSWYQQTPGQGLQFLFEYFSETQRNKGNFPGRFSGRQFSNSRSEMNVSTLELGDSALYLCASSLLTSGRIDEQFFGPGTRLTVL.

The CDR3 DNA is TGTGCCAGCAGCCTCGCTAGCGGGAGCACCTACGAGCAGTACTTC. Amino acids: CASSLASGSTYEQYF. The gene calls are TRBV7-8 and TRBJ2-7; TRBD2 matches 10 bases. J lost 2 bases, V lost 5 bases, and 6 bases had no gene match. The CDR3 loop spans 15 amino acids. Looked up from germline, CDR1 is SGHVS and CDR2 is FQNEAQ.

The genes are TRBV29-1 and TRBJ2-7, with 11 positions matching TRBD1. Germline-derived CDR1 and CDR2 are SQVTM and ANQGSEA. The CDR3 sequence is 13 residues long. V was clipped by 4 bases and J by 7 bases; unmatched bases: 6. As DNA, the CDR3 is TGCAGCGTTGTTTGGGGGACAGGGGGAGAGCAGTACTTC. This codes for CSVVWGTGGEQYF.